These 22 T cell receptor beta chains originate from one sample sequenced in a study of monozygotic twins with inflammatory bowel disease. TCRdb reanalyzed the 5' RACE reads, giving one entry per CDR3 protein sequence and no DNA. The sample has approximately 200,000 distinct CDR3 sequences. Sequenced: blood. The receptor set was obtained from a human donor with ulcerative colitis or Crohn's disease, or a healthy co-twin of an affected twin (not recorded which).

The chain joins TRBV5-1 to TRBJ2-5. The CDR3 length is 13 residues. Germline V lookup: CDR1 SGHRS, CDR2 YFSETQ. This chain's CDR3 is CASRLGVQETQYF.

V usage is TRBV20-1 and J usage is TRBJ1-4; there is no DNA to check the TCRdb D call of TRBD1. This CDR3 is 11 amino acids long. Per germline, CDR1 DFQATT and CDR2 SNEGSKA (reference sequence). This chain's CDR3 is CSARDSEKLFF.

The rearrangement joins TRBV7-9 to TRBJ2-1; TCRdb's D call of TRBD2 is untestable without DNA. Germline CDR1 reads SEHNR; CDR2 reads FQNEAQ (reference sequence). This CDR3 is 16 amino acids long. The CDR3 sequence is CASSLNSGGAHNEQFF.

V and J are TRBV7-3 and TRBJ2-2; TCRdb selects TRBD2, and the lack of DNA leaves this call unchecked. This CDR3 has 15 residues. Germline assignment: CDR1 SGHTA and CDR2 FQGTGA. The CDR3 protein is CASSSAGGRTGELFF. Variable domain in full (rest from reference TRBV7-3 and TRBJ2-2): GAGVSQTPSNKVTEKGKYVELRCDPISGHTALYWYRQSLGQGPEFLIYFQGTGAADDSGLPNDRFFAVRPEGSVSTLKIQRTERGDSAVYLCASSSAGGRTGELFFGEGSRLTVL.

This chain joins TRBV12-3 or TRBV12-4 and TRBJ2-7; with no DNA, the TCRdb D assignment of TRBD1 cannot be verified. This CDR3 is built from 14 residues. CDR3 loop: CASSRQGITYEQYF.

This rearrangement joins TRBV7-6 to TRBJ1-3. CDR1 and CDR2 from the germline V gene are SGHVS and FNYEAQ. The CDR3 is made up of 15 amino acids. The CDR3 loop is CASSLGDHSGNTIYF. Variable domain in full (rest from reference TRBV7-6 and TRBJ1-3): GAGVSQSPRYKVTKRGQDVALRCDPISGHVSLYWYRQALGQGPEFLTYFNYEAQQDKSGLPNDRFSAERPEGSISTLTIQRTEQRDSAMYRCASSLGDHSGNTIYFGEGSWLTVV.

The chain recombines TRBV4-1 with TRBJ1-5. Germline V gene lookup returns CDR1 MGHRA and CDR2 YSYEKL. The CDR3 is made up of 13 amino acids. The CDR3 region is CASSLGMGQPQHF.

J is TRBJ2-3 and V is TRBV5-1; TCRdb outputs TRBD1, but without DNA this stays unchecked. CDR1 SGHRS and CDR2 YFSETQ come from the germline V gene. The CDR3 is made up of 17 amino acids. CDR3 amino acids: CASSLGFVGGSPDTQYF.

J is TRBJ1-1 and V is TRBV11-2. Germline loops: CDR1 SGHAT, CDR2 FQNNGV. The CDR3 is made up of 13 amino acids. The CDR3 loop reads CASSFLEHTEAFF.

V is TRBV11-2 and J is TRBJ1-6; there is no DNA to check the TCRdb D call of TRBD1. The V gene's germline CDR1 is SGHAT and CDR2 FQNNGV. This CDR3 is 13 amino acids long. CDR3 loop: CASSLAGYSPLHF.

The chain carries TRBV5-4 and TRBJ2-6; the D gene TCRdb calls, TRBD1, cannot be checked with no DNA. The V gene's germline CDR1 is SGHNT and CDR2 YYREEE (reference sequence). The CDR3 spans 17 residues. CDR3 sequence reads: CASSSQGPPSGANVLTF.

This sequence joins TRBV12-3 or TRBV12-4 and TRBJ1-5; TCRdb's D call of TRBD1 is untestable without DNA. The CDR3 extends over 14 amino acids. CDR3 residues: CATSGQGEYQPQHF.

The CDR3: CASSGLAGGPTTDTQYF. The chain combines TRBV19 with TRBJ2-3; the D gene TCRdb calls, TRBD2, cannot be checked with no DNA. The CDR3 is 17 amino acids. Germline assignment: CDR1 LNHDA and CDR2 SQIVND (reference sequence).

The chain couples TRBV20-1 to TRBJ2-2; TCRdb picks TRBD1, but there is no DNA to check that call. The CDR3 loop spans 12 amino acids. Germline loops: CDR1 DFQATT, CDR2 SNEGSKA (reference sequence). CDR3 in amino acids: CSARRGTGELFF.

V and J are TRBV20-1 and TRBJ2-2. Germline V gene data show CDR1 as DFQATT and CDR2 as SNEGSKA (reference sequence). CDR3 length: 13 residues. This CDR3 is CSARGDRAGELFF.

The CDR3 is CASSLKASGSSYNEQFF. The chain links TRBV7-2 to TRBJ2-1; lacking DNA, the TRBD2 call made by TCRdb goes unchecked. CDR1 is SGHTA, CDR2 FQGNSA, per germline. The CDR3 is made up of 17 amino acids.

This chain uses TRBV12-3 or TRBV12-4 with TRBJ2-2; TCRdb's assignment of TRBD1 cannot be checked, as there is no DNA. This CDR3 spans 13 amino acids. The CDR3 spells CASGAGMTGELFF.

The genes are TRBV10-3 and TRBJ2-7; the D call of TRBD1 rests on TCRdb alone, since no DNA is present to check it. Looked up from germline, CDR1 is ENHRY and CDR2 is SYGVKD. The CDR3 runs to 14 residues. The chain's CDR3 is CANSPGQGLYEQYF.

The chain uses TRBV13 and TRBJ2-1; the TRBD2 assignment by TCRdb is unverifiable without DNA. CDR1 and CDR2 (germline): PRHDT, FYEKMQ (reference sequence). The CDR3 length is 18 residues. The CDR3 spells CASSLSFTGGQSYNEQFF.

The CDR3 reads CASGSPGGGIYEQYF. The chain has TRBV5-1 and TRBJ2-7; TCRdb returns TRBD2, unconfirmable since there is no DNA. The CDR3 covers 15 residues. Germline CDR1 reads SGHRS; CDR2 reads YFSETQ.

V gene TRBV5-6 combines with J gene TRBJ1-4; absent DNA, TCRdb's TRBD1 call cannot be checked. Germline CDR1 is SGHDT and CDR2 is YYEEEE. There are 15 residues in the CDR3. The CDR3 sequence: CASRRRAGVDEKLFF. Full variable domain (missing parts from reference TRBV5-6 and TRBJ1-4): DAGVTQSPTHLIKTRGQQVTLRCSPKSGHDTVSWYQQALGQGPQFIFQYYEEEERQRGNFPDRFSGHQFPNYSSELNVNALLLGDSALYLCASRRRAGVDEKLFFGSGTQLSVL.

The rearrangement joins TRBV7-3 to TRBJ2-3; TCRdb calls TRBD2, which cannot be checked without DNA. The CDR3 is 15 amino acids. CDR1 and CDR2 (germline): SGHTA, FQGTGA. CDR3 in amino acids: CASSPGTSSTDTQYF. Combining the CDR3 with reference TRBV7-3 and TRBJ2-3 gives the whole variable domain GAGVSQTPSNKVTEKGKYVELRCDPISGHTALYWYRQSLGQGPEFLIYFQGTGAADDSGLPNDRFFAVRPEGSVSTLKIQRTERGDSAVYLCASSPGTSSTDTQYFGPGTRLTVL.